This entry lists 25 T cell receptor beta chains sequenced from one sample in a study of tumor-infiltrating lymphocytes in primary liver carcinoma. Starting material for RNA and DNA co-extraction consisted of 20-30 mg of unsorted bulk tissue. cDNA specific to TCR beta was made from 450 to 650 ng of total RNA, with a constant-region primer employed for priming. Three-round nested multiplex PCR performed with slightly modified ARM-PCR produced the TCR beta libraries. For about 11 cycles apiece, the opening two PCR rounds ran with TRBV1-TRBV30 forward primers and a C-beta reverse primer. TCRdb re-called the multiplex PCR reads through MiXCR, storing one row per CDR3 protein. The sample includes tens of thousands of distinct CDR3 sequences, roughly 80% of them seen just once. The sequenced material came from liver tumor tissue from sampling region 5. Subset given: tumor region T5, tumor centre. The receptors were gathered from a man aged 35 to 55 with primary liver carcinoma and hepatitis B virus infection.

With respect to this clonotype: At one boundary the junction diverges from the germline segment, which might be a read error. The chain combines TRBV7-8 with TRBJ2-1, with D possibly matching TRBD1 (5 bases). Germline V CDR1 and CDR2: SGHVS, FQNEAQ. The CDR3 has 15 residues. CDR3 protein: CASSPRTRGYNEQFF. CDR3 coding DNA: TGTGCCAGCAGCCCGAGGACAAGGGGCTACAATGAACAGTTCTTC.

This clonotype was seen ten or more times. V gene TRBV12-3 or TRBV12-4 combines with J gene TRBJ2-4; D ambiguous. Deletions cut 7 bases from V and 0 bases from J, with 10 bases between. This CDR3 comprises 14 residues. DNA for the CDR3: TGTGCCAGCATTGAAGATTTAGCCAAAAACATTCAGTACTTC. The encoded protein is CASIEDLAKNIQYF.

This sequence joins TRBV28 and TRBJ1-3; tentatively, D is TRBD1 (5 bases). Germline loops: CDR1 MDHEN, CDR2 SYDVKM. V was cut by 8 bases and J by 4 bases, with 21 bases left in between. This CDR3 contains 16 residues. CDR3 nucleotides: TGTGCCAGCGGTTCACCGGGGGGGTCGCCCGGAAACACCATATATTTT. It encodes CASGSPGGSPGNTIYF.

As regards this clonotype: A read error is likely, as this CDR3 ends without the conserved phenylalanine or tryptophan. The gene calls are TRBV7-8 and TRBJ2-2; D uncertain. CDR3 length equals 17 residues. CDR1 and CDR2 from the germline V gene are SGHVS and FQNEAQ. Between the trimmed V and J ends, which lost 0 bases and 2 bases, there was a span of 13 bases. In nucleotides, the CDR3 is TGTGCCAGCAGCTTAGCGCGGCTAGGCGGAAACACCGGGGAGCTGTTTCTT. Translating gives CASSLARLGGNTGELFL.

V usage is TRBV12-3 or TRBV12-4 and J usage is TRBJ1-2, with D unclear. Trimming removed 5 bases from V and 9 bases from J, with 10 bases in between. This CDR3 contains 11 residues. CDR3 sequence reads: CASSRVGCYTF. The CDR3 nucleotides are TGTGCCAGCAGTCGCGTGGGATGCTACACCTTC.

The rearrangement uses TRBV5-1 and TRBJ1-3, with TRBD1 matching 8 bases. CDR3 length: 16 amino acids. Germline V CDR1 and CDR2: SGHRS, YFSETQ. Trimming took 0 bases from V and 9 from J; bases not matched to a gene: 11. The CDR3 reads CASSLDSGGSGGTIYF. CDR3 in DNA: TGCGCCAGCAGCTTGGACTCAGGGGGCTCTGGAGGCACCATATATTTT.

With respect to this clonotype: One end of the junction fails to match germline, which may point to a read error. The J gene is TRBJ2-7, the V gene TRBV30; 8 bases are a match to TRBD2. Germline CDR1 is GTSNPN and CDR2 is SVGIG (reference sequence). The CDR3 is made up of 13 amino acids. CDR3 DNA: TGTGCCCGGAGTACGACTAGCGAGTGGGAGCAGTATTTC. Amino acids: CARSTTSEWEQYF.

As for this clonotype: One junction end disagrees with the germline gene, perhaps due to a read error. This chain links TRBV29-1 with TRBJ2-5, with D perhaps TRBD1 or TRBD2 (6 bases each). CDR1 SQVTM and CDR2 ANQGSEA come from the germline V gene. This CDR3 contains 12 residues. CDR3 DNA: TGTAGCGGCTTGGACAGTGGAGAGACCCAGTACTTC. Protein sequence: CSGLDSGETQYF.

The gene calls are TRBV6-5 and TRBJ2-7, with D perhaps TRBD1 (5 bases). The CDR3 has 14 residues. V was pared by 7 bases and J by 2 bases, with 15 bases between. Germline V CDR1 and CDR2: MNHEY, SVGAGI. CDR3 in DNA: TGTGCCAGCAAGCTGATGACAGCTACCTACGAGCAGTACTTC. Translating gives CASKLMTATYEQYF.

Notes on this clonotype: One junction end disagrees with the germline gene, perhaps due to a read error. The genes are TRBV14 and TRBJ2-1; D remains ambiguous. Germline V gene lookup returns CDR1 SGHDN and CDR2 FVKESK. The CDR3 sequence is 14 residues long. The CDR3 sequence is CASGQHLDTSGQFF. The CDR3 bases are TGTGCCAGCGGCCAACATCTCGACACCAGTGGGCAGTTCTTC.

The chain combines TRBV5-4 with TRBJ2-4; D ambiguous. Trimming cost V 3 bases and J 16 bases, with 26 bases left between them. Germline CDR1 and CDR2: SGHNT and YYREEE (reference sequence). The CDR3 loop spans 15 amino acids. In DNA, the CDR3 is TGTGCCAGCAGCTCCCCTAGTAGCAACAAAAACATTCCCTACTTC. It is translated as CASSSPSSNKNIPYF.

This clonotype was seen repeatedly, ten times or more. CDR3 DNA sequence: TGCGCCAGCAGCTTCGTCGTCCCAGCAAGTTCCTACGAGCAGTACTTC. It yields the protein CASSFVVPASSYEQYF. The chain employs TRBV5-1 and TRBJ2-7; D gene uncertain. V lost 2 bases and J 1 base, leaving 16 bases between the germline ends. Germline loops: CDR1 SGHRS, CDR2 YFSETQ. This CDR3 has 16 residues.

With respect to this clonotype: The junction does not match germline at one end; this may be a read error. The rearrangement uses TRBV11-1 and TRBJ2-4; tentatively, D is TRBD1 (5 bases). Germline CDR1 SGHAT, CDR2 FQDESV (reference sequence). The CDR3 totals 13 residues. The CDR3: CAGSRKQGDIQYF. Written as DNA, the CDR3 is TGTGCCGGCAGCCGGAAGCAGGGTGACATTCAGTACTTC. The variable domain in full, with the rest retrieved from reference TRBV11-1 and TRBJ2-4, is EAEVAQSPRYKITEKSQAVAFWCDPISGHATLYWYRQILGQGPELLVQFQDESVVDDSQLPKDRFSAERLKGVDSTLKIQPAELGDSAMYLCAGSRKQGDIQYFGAGTRLSVL.

Notes on this clonotype: The conserved final phenylalanine or tryptophan is absent from the CDR3, which likely points to a read error. The chain uses TRBV5-6 and TRBJ2-5; D is perhaps TRBD2 (6 bases). The CDR3 sequence is 14 residues long. Germline-derived CDR1 and CDR2 are SGHDT and YYEEEE. The CDR3 nucleotides read TGTGCCAGTAGCTTGGCCGGGAGCCAAGAGACCCAGTACCTC. It translates to CASSLAGSQETQYL.

The sample holds one count of this clonotype. Just one base apart from a much larger clone, this may be a read error. The conserved closing phenylalanine or tryptophan is absent in this CDR3, likely reflecting a read error. This sequence joins TRBV7-3 and TRBJ2-5, with D possibly matching TRBD1 (6 bases). The CDR3 covers 14 residues. CDR1 and CDR2 from the germline V gene are SGHTA and FQGTGA. The CDR3 bases are TGTGCCAGCAGCCGAAGCAGGGGACAAGAGGCCCAGTACTAC. This codes for CASSRSRGQEAQYY.

This rearrangement joins TRBV6-2 or TRBV6-3 to TRBJ2-1; D call uncertain. Trimming shortened V by 2 bases and J by 8 bases, and 13 bases separated the two germline ends. This CDR3 comprises 14 residues. Per the germline V gene, CDR1 is MNHEY and CDR2 is SVGEGT. CDR3 in amino acids: CASSYQIVGDEQFF. Here the CDR3 DNA reads TGTGCCAGCAGTTACCAGATAGTTGGAGATGAGCAGTTCTTC.

The chain is built from TRBV29-1 and TRBJ2-7; D might be TRBD1 or TRBD2, each matching 5 bases. The CDR3 loop spans 16 amino acids. CDR1 SQVTM and CDR2 ANQGSEA come from the germline V gene. Trimming shortened V by 8 bases and J by 2 bases, and 25 bases separated the two germline ends. Here the CDR3 DNA reads TGCAGCTCCGTGACATATGGGACCGGCACTCCCTACGAGCAGTACTTC. Its translation is CSSVTYGTGTPYEQYF.

A single count supports this clonotype. The CDR3 does not close with the conserved phenylalanine or tryptophan, likely indicating a read error. This chain connects TRBV5-1 to TRBJ2-3, with 7 bases lining up with TRBD2. CDR3 length: 16 amino acids. The ends lost 0 bases at V and 4 bases at J; junction bases unmatched: 8. Germline-derived CDR1 and CDR2 are SGHRS and YFSETQ. This CDR3 reads CASSLESSGRADTQYL. DNA for the CDR3: TGCGCCAGCAGCTTGGAGTCTAGCGGAAGAGCAGATACGCAGTATTTA.

The chain carries TRBV11-2 and TRBJ2-7, with D uncertain. Per germline, CDR1 SGHAT and CDR2 FQNNGV. The length of the CDR3 is 11 residues. Trimming removed 11 bases from V and 1 base from J, with 9 bases in between. The CDR3 region is CADGLSYEQYF. The CDR3 region has the DNA TGTGCCGACGGCTTATCCTACGAGCAGTACTTC.

In the case of this clonotype: The CDR3 ends on some other residue instead of the conserved phenylalanine or tryptophan, so this is likely a read error. The chain links TRBV18 to TRBJ2-7, with unresolved D. The CDR3 runs 12 residues. Germline CDR1 reads KGHSH; CDR2 reads LQKENI. The CDR3 region is CPSSVDSVEQYL. Written as DNA, the CDR3 is TGTCCCAGCTCAGTCGATTCCGTCGAGCAGTACTTA.

This clonotype was observed a handful of times. A much larger clone lies one base from this, so it may be a read error. The chain joins TRBV30 to TRBJ1-2; weak D call: TRBD1 (5 bases). The CDR3 loop spans 14 amino acids. Germline assignment: CDR1 GTSNPN and CDR2 SVGIG (reference sequence). The CDR3 sequence is CASEPGPPYYGYTF. In DNA form, the CDR3 reads TGTGCGTCGGAACCGGGACCGCCATACTATGGCTACACCTTC. Combining the CDR3 with reference TRBV30 and TRBJ1-2 gives the whole variable domain SQTIHQWPATLVQPVGSPLSLECTVEGTSNPNLYWYRQAAGRGLQLLFYSVGIGQISSEVPQNLSASRPQDRQFILSSKKLLLSDSGFYLCASEPGPPYYGYTFGSGTRLTVV.

As for this clonotype: One end of the junction does not line up with germline, which may come from a read error. The V and J genes are TRBV11-2 and TRBJ2-3, with 14 bases matching TRBD2. The CDR3 consists of 16 residues. Germline CDR1 is SGHAT and CDR2 is FQNNGV. DNA for the CDR3: TGTACCAGCAGCTCGGGACTAGCGGGAGTGTTGGATACGCAGAATTTT. It specifies CTSSSGLAGVLDTQNF.

The gene calls are TRBV5-5 and TRBJ1-1; 8 bases fit TRBD1. V trimming: 1 base; J trimming: 7 bases; junction bases outside the gene matches: 9. Germline V gene lookup returns CDR1 SGHKS and CDR2 YYEKEE (reference sequence). The CDR3 sequence is 15 residues long. CDR3 protein: CASSLFGTGGIEAFF. The CDR3 nucleotides read TGTGCCAGCAGCTTGTTCGGGACAGGTGGTATTGAAGCTTTCTTT.

To note about this clonotype: A junction boundary mismatches the germline segment, possibly from a read error. The chain employs TRBV29-1 and TRBJ1-1, with a possible D match to TRBD1 (5 bases). CDR1 SQVTM and CDR2 ANQGSEA come from the germline V gene. The CDR3 has 12 residues. CDR3 protein: CSDSQGRAKALF. The DNA for the CDR3 is TGCAGCGACTCTCAGGGCAGGGCTAAGGCTCTCTTT.

V usage is TRBV28 and J usage is TRBJ2-5; D might be TRBD1 (6 bases). V lost 2 bases, J lost 3 bases, and 13 bases lay in between. Germline CDR1 and CDR2: MDHEN and SYDVKM. This CDR3 has 15 amino acids. The CDR3 bases are TGTGCCAGCAGTTTACCCAGCCCAGGGGAAGAGACCCAGTACTTC. It yields the protein CASSLPSPGEETQYF. The full variable domain, completed using reference TRBV28 and TRBJ2-5, is DVKVTQSSRYLVKRTGEKVFLECVQDMDHENMFWYRQDPGLGLRLIYFSYDVKMKEKGDIPEGYSVSREKKERFSLILESASTNQTSMYLCASSLPSPGEETQYFGPGTRLLVL.